This record covers a single T cell receptor beta chain. The target antigen is unknown. This CDR3 has 14 residues. Germline V gives CDR1 KGHSH, CDR2 LQKENI. Trimming removed 0 bases at V and 2 bases at J, with 8 bases between. Researchers ran immunoSEQ v3.0 at survey level. Sequencing was performed with immunoSEQ multiplex PCR; in TCRdb, only in-frame clones are kept and a portion is missing. In the table there are approximately 25,000 clones, roughly 84% of which are singletons. This sample is part of a study of long-term antiretroviral therapy in people with HIV. Study in general: The 2015 immediate-ART recommendation came about a decade after the earliest samples. The study's findings and limits: Versus controls, repertoires in people with HIV had narrower CDR3 length ranges.

Every one of the donors gave at least one pre-ART PBMC sample and at least two post-ART PBMC samples. DNA was extracted from 1-10 million thawed cryopreserved PBMC. The chain carries TRBV18 and TRBJ2-7; D not certain. This receptor was taken from a man in his fifties or sixties with HIV. This specimen consisted of unsorted PBMCs, obtained 3 years after starting antiretroviral therapy. CDR3 loop: CASSPPMSTYEQYF. The DNA for the CDR3 is TGTGCCAGCTCACCACCGATGAGTACCTACGAGCAGTACTTC. The full variable domain, in which reference TRBV18 and TRBJ2-7 provide the parts outside the CDR3, is NAGVMQNPRHLVRRRGQEARLRCSPMKGHSHVYWYRQLPEEGLKFMVYLQKENIIDESGMPKERFSAEFPKEGPSILRIQQVVRGDSAAYFCASSPPMSTYEQYFGPGTRLTVT.